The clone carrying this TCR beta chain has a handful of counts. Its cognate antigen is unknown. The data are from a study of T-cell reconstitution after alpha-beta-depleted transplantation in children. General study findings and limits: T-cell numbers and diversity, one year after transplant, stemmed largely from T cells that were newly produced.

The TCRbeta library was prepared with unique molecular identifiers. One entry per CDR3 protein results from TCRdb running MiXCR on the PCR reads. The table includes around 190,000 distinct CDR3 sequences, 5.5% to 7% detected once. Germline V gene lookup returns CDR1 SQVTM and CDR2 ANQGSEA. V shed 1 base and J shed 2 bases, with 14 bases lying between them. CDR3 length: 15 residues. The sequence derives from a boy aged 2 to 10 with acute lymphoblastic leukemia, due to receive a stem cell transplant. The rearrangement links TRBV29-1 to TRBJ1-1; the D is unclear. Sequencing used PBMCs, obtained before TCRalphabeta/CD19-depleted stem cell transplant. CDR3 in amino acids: CSVEVGGPRNTEAFF. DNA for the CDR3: TGCAGCGTTGAAGTTGGAGGACCGCGAAACACTGAAGCTTTCTTT.